Below are 4 T cell receptor beta chains sequenced from a single sample in a study of regulatory T cells in long-lasting Graves disease. For TCR beta, libraries came from iRepertoire HTBI primers and Arm-PCR of CDR3 regions. Using its own MiXCR run on the multiplex PCR reads, TCRdb lists one record per CDR3 protein. In the table there are some 500,000 distinct CDR3 sequences, about 16% of which are singletons. Specified time point: newly diagnosed GD, antithyroid drugs for less than 3 months. Generation of the TCR library employed RNA extracted from PBMCs. A further study also used this sample, focusing on T cells in Graves' hyperthyroidism and ophthalmopathy.

The sequencing here drew on peripheral blood mononuclear cells (PBMCs), taken at new diagnosis, from a patient treated with antithyroid drugs. Receptors originate from a woman aged 40 to 65 with Graves disease.

This clonotype was seen a few times. The chain links TRBV6-1 to TRBJ2-1; D gene ambiguous. V was trimmed by 8 bases and J by 1 base, leaving 15 bases between them. Germline V gene data show CDR1 as MNHNS and CDR2 as SASEGT. There are 15 residues in the CDR3. CDR3 sequence (DNA): TGTGCCAGCGTGGAAGGGCAGTCTTCCTACAATGAGCAGTTCTTC. Encoded protein: CASVEGQSSYNEQFF.

The rearrangement uses TRBV10-3 and TRBJ2-2; D is possibly TRBD1 (5 bases). The V end lost 6 bases, the J end lost 5 bases, and 10 bases lay between the germline ends. Germline assignment: CDR1 ENHRY and CDR2 SYGVKD. CDR3 length equals 13 residues. In DNA, the CDR3 is TGTGCCATCAGAGAAAAGGGGACCGGGGAGCTGTTTTTT. Residues: CAIREKGTGELFF.

The table lists this clonotype with many counts. This chain links TRBV28 with TRBJ1-1; D might be TRBD1 (6 bases). The CDR3 is 13 residues long. V lost 6 bases, J lost 3 bases, and 11 bases lay in between. Germline V CDR1 and CDR2: MDHEN, SYDVKM. The chain's CDR3 is CASSLQGYTEAFF. The CDR3 DNA sequence: TGTGCCAGCAGCTTACAGGGTTACACTGAAGCTTTCTTT.

This clonotype was picked up many times. The chain joins TRBV6-2 or TRBV6-3 to TRBJ2-3; D gene ambiguous. Germline V gene data show CDR1 as MNHEY and CDR2 as SVGEGT. Trimming removed 0 bases at V and 6 bases at J, with 4 bases between. The CDR3 spans 12 residues. The CDR3 DNA sequence: TGTGCCAGCAGTTACTCGATGGATACGCAGTATTTT. Its translation: CASSYSMDTQYF.